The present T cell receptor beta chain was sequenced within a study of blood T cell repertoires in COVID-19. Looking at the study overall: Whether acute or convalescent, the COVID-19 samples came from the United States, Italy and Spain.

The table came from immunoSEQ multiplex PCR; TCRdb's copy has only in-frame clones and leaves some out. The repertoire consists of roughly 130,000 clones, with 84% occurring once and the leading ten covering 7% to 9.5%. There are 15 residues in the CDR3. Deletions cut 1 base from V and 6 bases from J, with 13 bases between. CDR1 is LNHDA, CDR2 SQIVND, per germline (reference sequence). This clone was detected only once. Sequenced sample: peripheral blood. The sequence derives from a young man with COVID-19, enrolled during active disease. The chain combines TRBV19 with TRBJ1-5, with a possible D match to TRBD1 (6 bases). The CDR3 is CASSIVGGGIQPQHF. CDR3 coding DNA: TGTGCCAGTAGTATAGTGGGAGGGGGTATTCAGCCCCAGCATTTT.